This T cell receptor beta chain was captured in a study of blood T cell repertoires in COVID-19. Clones were sequenced by immunoSEQ multiplex PCR, and TCRdb holds only the in-frame ones, with some missing. The table records about 360,000 clones, around 84% of them present only once. V lost 4 bases, J lost 4 bases, and 7 bases stayed unmatched. Germline V gene lookup returns CDR1 LGHDT and CDR2 YNNKEL (reference sequence). This CDR3 region has 15 residues. The specimen was peripheral blood. The sequence was obtained from a human donor with acute or convalescent COVID-19. The donor label of this sample is uncertain. The chain joins TRBV3-1 (or the pseudogene TRBV3-2) to TRBJ1-5, with 7 bases matching TRBD1. The CDR3 region has the DNA TGTGCCAGCAGCCGCTCGGACAGGAGGAATCAGCCCCAGCATTTT. Residues: CASSRSDRRNQPQHF.